This T cell receptor beta chain emerged from a study of human T cells and chemical hapten exposure. Looking at the study overall: Variability of per-sample TCR yields stemmed mainly from small differences in pooled library volume.

Germline lookup yields CDR1 LGHNA and CDR2 YSLEER. Germline trimming cut 3 bases from V and 3 bases from J; bases unmatched to any gene: 8. The CDR3 extends over 16 amino acids. The library labeled individual cDNA molecules by adding unique molecular identifiers to them. Authors' methods: A per-sample median of around 88,000 TCRs was observed, with counts ranging from roughly 20,000 to 700,000. TCRdb itself ran the 5' RACE reads through MiXCR, one entry per CDR3 protein. None of the V and J calls come from the authors' own analysis; TCRdb made them. The sample contains under 100,000 distinct CDR3 sequences, roughly 15% of which appear only once. Sequencing started from total RNA isolated from unfractionated whole blood. This clonotype came up a few times. No antigen is known for it. Study-wide results and limits: There was no change with DPC sensitization in TCRs above 1 in 1000 frequency.

The J gene is TRBJ2-7, the V gene TRBV4-3; the match to TRBD1 covers 10 bases. The clonotype originates from a female donor in good health. CDR3 nucleotide sequence: TGCGCCAGCAGCCAGTCCGGGACAGGGGCCATCTACGAGCAGTACTTC. Translating gives CASSQSGTGAIYEQYF.